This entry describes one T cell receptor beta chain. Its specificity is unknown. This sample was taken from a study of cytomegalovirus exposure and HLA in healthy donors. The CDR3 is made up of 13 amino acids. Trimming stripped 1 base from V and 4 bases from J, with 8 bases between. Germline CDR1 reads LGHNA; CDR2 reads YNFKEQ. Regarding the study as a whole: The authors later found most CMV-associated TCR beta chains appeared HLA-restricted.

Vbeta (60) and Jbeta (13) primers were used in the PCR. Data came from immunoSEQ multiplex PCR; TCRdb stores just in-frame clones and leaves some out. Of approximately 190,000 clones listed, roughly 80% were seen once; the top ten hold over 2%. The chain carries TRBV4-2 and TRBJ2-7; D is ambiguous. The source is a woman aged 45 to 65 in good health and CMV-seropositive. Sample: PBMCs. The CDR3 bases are TGTGCCAGCAGCCAAGCCCAGTTATACGAGCAGTACTTC. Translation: CASSQAQLYEQYF.